These 16 T cell receptor beta chains were all obtained from the same sample, sequenced in a study of identical twins. TCRdb used MiXCR to reprocess the 5' RACE reads, holding one entry per CDR3 protein. The repertoire holds fewer than 900,000 distinct CDR3 sequences, with 18% as singletons. The sample was also reused in another study, on T cells expressing NK-cell markers.

The sample comprised PBMCs. The source is a woman aged 18 to 35 in good health.

This clonotype was observed a handful of times. The rearrangement links TRBV4-3 to TRBJ2-2, with 8 bases identical to TRBD1. Germline V gives CDR1 LGHNA, CDR2 YSLEER. The CDR3 runs to 16 residues. The V segment lost 1 base and the J segment 7 bases; nucleotides outside the gene matches: 8. The CDR3 region is CASSQGQTGEYGELFF. The CDR3 DNA reads TGCGCCAGCAGCCAAGGGCAGACAGGGGAGTACGGGGAGCTGTTTTTT.

This clonotype showed up just a few times. The chain has TRBV6-2 or TRBV6-3 and TRBJ2-1, with 13 bases identical to TRBD2. The V and J ends lost 6 bases and 15 bases, in that order; junction bases with no gene match: 5. Germline V gene sequence: CDR1 MNHEY, CDR2 SVGEGT. The CDR3 has 12 residues. The CDR3 loop is CASRGLAGYPFF. CDR3 nucleotides: TGTGCCAGCAGGGGACTAGCGGGATATCCGTTCTTC.

This clonotype was recorded a few times. This sequence joins TRBV7-8 and TRBJ1-6; TRBD1 agrees at 7 bases. The CDR3 extends over 14 amino acids. The V and J ends lost 5 bases and 10 bases, in that order; junction bases with no gene match: 8. Germline assignment: CDR1 SGHVS and CDR2 FQNEAQ. The CDR3 loop reads CASSAGTVESPLHF. The CDR3 DNA is TGTGCCAGCAGCGCCGGGACAGTGGAATCACCCCTCCACTTT.

The rearrangement links TRBV14 to TRBJ2-2; D is undetermined. Trimming took 0 bases from V and 6 from J, leaving 11 bases between them. The germline CDR1 and CDR2 sequences are SGHDN and FVKESK. CDR3 length: 15 amino acids. The CDR3 region is CASSQDLRVPGELFF. The DNA for the CDR3 is TGTGCCAGCAGCCAAGATCTTCGGGTACCCGGGGAGCTGTTTTTT.

The rearrangement joins TRBV9 to TRBJ2-4, with 7 bases that match TRBD2. Germline V lookup: CDR1 SGDLS, CDR2 YYNGEE. This CDR3 has 12 residues. Unmatched junction bases numbered 5, after V lost 0 bases and J lost 14 bases. The CDR3 DNA follows: TGTGCCAGCAGCGTAGGGCAAGGGAGGGAGTACTTC. Its translation: CASSVGQGREYF.

This clonotype was counted a few times. J is TRBJ1-5 and V is TRBV10-3, with D possibly matching TRBD1 (5 bases). V was cut by 4 bases and J by 3 bases, with 10 bases left in between. The CDR3 totals 14 residues. The germline gives CDR1 ENHRY, CDR2 SYGVKD. The CDR3 bases are TGTGCCATCAGTGTTGGGGCTTACAATCAGCCCCAGCATTTT. Amino acids: CAISVGAYNQPQHF.

This chain connects TRBV12-3 or TRBV12-4 to TRBJ1-1; maybe TRBD1 (5 bases). This CDR3 is built from 15 residues. V was clipped by 1 base and J by 4 bases, with 13 bases between them. CDR3 bases: TGTGCCAGCAGTTTAGAGGGCAGGGTTGGCACTGAAGCTTTCTTT. Translated: CASSLEGRVGTEAFF.

The chain links TRBV7-7 to TRBJ2-1; 8 bases fit TRBD1. The end of the DNA is better explained by TRBJ2-7, so the J call may be wrong. There are 15 residues in the CDR3. Germline CDR1 is SSHAT and CDR2 is FNYEAQ (reference sequence). The CDR3 DNA is TGTGCCAGCAGCTTGGCACAGGGGGTAATGAATGAGCAGTACTTC. Encoded protein: CASSLAQGVMNEQYF.

The chain uses TRBV5-6 and TRBJ1-6, with TRBD1 matching over 8 bases. Germline V gene sequence: CDR1 SGHDT, CDR2 YYEEEE. The CDR3 is made up of 15 amino acids. V gave up 0 bases and J gave up 10 bases; unmatched junction bases: 6. In DNA, the CDR3 is TGTGCCAGCAGCTTGGGCGGACAGGGCGGCTCACCCCTCCACTTT. This gives the protein CASSLGGQGGSPLHF. Full variable domain (rest looked up from reference TRBV5-6 and TRBJ1-6): DAGVTQSPTHLIKTRGQQVTLRCSPKSGHDTVSWYQQALGQGPQFIFQYYEEEERQRGNFPDRFSGHQFPNYSSELNVNALLLGDSALYLCASSLGGQGGSPLHFGNGTRLTVT.

This clonotype was counted a few times. The rearrangement links TRBV5-1 to TRBJ2-5; 8 bases fit TRBD2. V trimming: 0 bases; J trimming: 2 bases; junction bases outside the gene matches: 9. From germline, CDR1 is SGHRS and CDR2 YFSETQ. CDR3 size: 17 residues. In DNA, the CDR3 is TGCGCCAGCAGCTTGGTTCCTAGCGGGCACTATCAAGAGACCCAGTACTTC. Its translation is CASSLVPSGHYQETQYF.

This chain joins TRBV20-1 and TRBJ2-1; TRBD2 aligns across 11 bases. V dropped 1 base and J dropped 1; count of bases not matched to a gene: 0. Germline CDR1 reads DFQATT; CDR2 reads SNEGSKA (reference sequence). The CDR3 has 15 residues. The CDR3 nucleotides are TGCAGTGCTAGAGTAGCGGGGGGGTCCTACAATGAGCAGTTCTTC. As protein: CSARVAGGSYNEQFF.

V is TRBV20-1 and J is TRBJ2-7; no firm D call. Germline lookup yields CDR1 DFQATT and CDR2 SNEGSKA (reference sequence). The V and J ends lost 3 bases and 3 bases respectively, with 15 bases between them. This CDR3 has 14 amino acids. The CDR3 here is CSARGHLSHYEQYF. In DNA form, the CDR3 reads TGCAGTGCTAGGGGTCACCTCTCCCACTACGAGCAGTACTTC.

This sequence joins TRBV29-1 and TRBJ2-5; TRBD2 is a possible D gene (5 bases). The CDR3 covers 12 residues. Germline loops: CDR1 SQVTM, CDR2 ANQGSEA. The ends were cut back, 4 bases at V and 5 bases at J, with 11 bases in the middle. The CDR3 DNA is TGCAGCGTTGCGCTAGCCGGGGAGACCCAGTACTTC. Translation gives CSVALAGETQYF.

DNA for the CDR3: TGCGCCAGCAGGTACAGGGAAGACAATGAGCAGTTCTTC. This sequence encodes CASRYREDNEQFF. J is TRBJ2-1 and V is TRBV5-1, with a tentative D call TRBD1 (6 bases). V was cut by 5 bases and J by 5 bases, with 11 bases left in between. In germline, CDR1 is SGHRS, CDR2 YFSETQ. The CDR3 covers 13 residues.

This clonotype occurred many times. The chain joins TRBV12-3 or TRBV12-4 to TRBJ2-7; unclear D gene. V was shortened by 8 bases and J by 2 bases, with 4 bases between the two germline ends. The CDR3 is 10 amino acids. The chain's CDR3 is CASGTYEQYF. The CDR3 bases are TGTGCCAGCGGAACCTACGAGCAGTACTTC.

CDR3 bases: TGCAGCGCTGAGCGGGAAAACTACAATGAGCAGTTCTTC. Its protein product is CSAERENYNEQFF. This rearrangement joins TRBV29-1 to TRBJ2-1, with 7 bases that match TRBD2. V gave up 7 bases and J gave up 3 bases; unmatched junction bases: 6. Germline CDR1 SQVTM, CDR2 ANQGSEA. This CDR3 has 13 amino acids.